The rows below give T cell receptor beta chains drawn from one sample of a study of blood T cell repertoires in COVID-19. Libraries were prepared by immunoSEQ multiplex PCR; TCRdb keeps only in-frame clonotypes and omits some of them. The sample holds fewer than 250,000 clones, about 77% seen once. The material sequenced was PBMCs or T cells enriched from blood (not recorded which). The origin of the receptors is a woman aged 45-65 years with acute COVID-19. Each CDR3 is given without its conserved first and last residue. Not all rows give a size; the values are once, few, many and, for expanded clones, a class.

cdr3_length clone_size v_call cdr3_aa
12 NA TRBV6-5 ASGRVASLYGYT
11 few TRBV19 AIEGTGNTEAF
12 NA TRBV11-3 ASSLGAGGNEQF
15 NA TRBV7-2 ASSQQASGGALETQY
14 NA TRBV3-1/TRBV3-2 ASSPQGSANTGELF
12 once TRBV7-3 ASSLQQVDNEQF
14 NA TRBV28 ASRELGDSAYNEQF
13 NA TRBV5-4 ASSLDRDSRRGYT
12 once TRBV7-9 ASSDRASNEKLF
12 NA TRBV28 ASSMTAGGQPQH
14 NA TRBV24-1 ATSPSGEGSNTEAF
14 once TRBV4-3 ASSPGTGETKNIQY
12 NA TRBV5-8 ASSLGQRQETQY
13 NA TRBV29-1 SVEVPTGGSYGYT
11 NA TRBV19 ASSGTANEKLF
14 few TRBV4-1 ASSQPAQGRYNEQF
15 once TRBV4-1 ASALQQQGARGNTIY
13 NA TRBV5-1 ASSLRQGHTDTQY
9 many TRBV2 ASREDRGAF
14 once TRBV19 ASSIREGITANTIY
13 NA TRBV5-5 ASSLGSRVYYGYT
13 few TRBV7-3 ASSQSGTGSYGYT
12 NA TRBV5-6 ASTSKDFTDTQY
14 NA TRBV5-8 ASSFTGGFPRDEQF
13 NA TRBV28 ASSLQGRALGGYT
13 NA TRBV2 ASSEGGLGQETQY
14 NA TRBV6-5 ASSYNSRQGYGELF
13 NA TRBV30 AWSVVGSVRVAAF
12 NA TRBV5-1 ASSVGQGTNQAF
14 few TRBV19 ASSTVPTGVGEKLF
13 NA TRBV2 ASSDGGVGTDTQY
12 NA TRBV25-1 ASRGGQMNTEAF
13 many TRBV24-1 ATSGRGSIQETQY
17 many TRBV19 ASSMAGGGARGGTGELF
15 NA TRBV5-1 ASSHPSFAGGTDTQY
11 NA TRBV6-5 ASTGQPNEKLF
13 NA TRBV5-6 ASSNGQGITGELF
16 NA TRBV4-2 ASSQGSGTGVVNTEAF
14 NA TRBV19 ASTDRAEVPYNEQF
12 few TRBV19 ASGGGTHTGELF
11 NA TRBV2 ASRGDWNTEAF
13 NA TRBV5-5 ASSLLGAQPHGYT
12 NA TRBV6-4 ATFHRELNYGYT
15 NA TRBV5-1 ASSSGTGGLTNYGYT
13 NA TRBV10-3 ATLPGQGELETQY
12 NA TRBV21-1 ASSPDRGRSGYT
13 NA TRBV6-5 ASQTDGRSTDTQY
11 few TRBV29-1 SVLLQGYYGYT
13 NA TRBV5-6 ASSLDRLLNTEAF
12 NA TRBV19 ASTRGSIDEKLF
16 NA TRBV5-6 ASSLLVTDKNSGNTIY
13 NA TRBV10-3 ATGTGTNSGNTIY
13 NA TRBV2 ASSEPDGYNSPLH
14 few TRBV27 ASKERTGGKNEKLF
12 few TRBV6-5 ASSQLQAASGYT
15 NA TRBV7-9 ASSPRDRGILNTEAF
12 NA TRBV11-3 ASSPGMGTGELF
13 NA TRBV18 ASSPPGQGTDEQF